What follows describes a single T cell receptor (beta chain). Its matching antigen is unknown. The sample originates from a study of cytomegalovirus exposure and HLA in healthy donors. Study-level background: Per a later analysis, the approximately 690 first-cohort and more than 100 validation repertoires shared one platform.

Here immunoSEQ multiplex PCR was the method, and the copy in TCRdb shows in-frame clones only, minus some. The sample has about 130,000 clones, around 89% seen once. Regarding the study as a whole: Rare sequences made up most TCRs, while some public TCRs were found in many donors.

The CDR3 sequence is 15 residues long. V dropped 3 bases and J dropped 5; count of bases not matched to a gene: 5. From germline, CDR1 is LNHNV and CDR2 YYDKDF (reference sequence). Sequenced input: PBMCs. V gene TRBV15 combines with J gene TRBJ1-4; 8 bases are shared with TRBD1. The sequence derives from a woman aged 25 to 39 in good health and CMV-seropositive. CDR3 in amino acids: CATSSPGDRNEKLFF. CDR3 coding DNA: TGTGCCACCAGCAGCCCAGGGGACAGGAATGAAAAACTGTTTTTT.